The rows below give T cell receptor beta chains drawn from one sample of a study of CD8 T cells in Susac syndrome. MiXCR was run by TCRdb on the immunoSEQ multiplex PCR reads, yielding one entry per CDR3 protein. The table records 150,000 or so distinct CDR3 sequences, over 85% of them present only once. The specimen sequenced was CD4+ T cells from PBMCs. Receptors originate from a human donor in good health. CDR3s include the opening cysteine and the closing phenylalanine or tryptophan. Fields, in order: clone size, V gene, CDR3 protein. Clone sizes are given selectively: once, few, many, or a class where the clone is expanded.

NA | TRBV5-1 | CASSLRGAGDEQFF
NA | TRBV11-1 | CASRSGQGYEQYF
NA | TRBV5-6 | CASSYLDRARGYTF
NA | TRBV4-2 | CASSQEKAHTDTQYF
NA | TRBV20-1 | CSARGAGGGEQYF
NA | TRBV14 | CASSFQPNTEAFF
NA | TRBV20-1 | CSANGLAGPDTQYF
NA | TRBV6-5 | CASSYSQHTDTQYF
NA | TRBV3-1 | CASSHLAGGLEEQYF
once | TRBV15 | CATSRGRQDHNEQFF
NA | TRBV20-1 | CSAGQGALDTQYF
NA | TRBV29-1 | CSVVRNTEAFF
NA | TRBV20-1 | CSALDPQNHNGYTF
NA | TRBV12-3/TRBV12-4 | CASSLGVVGTQYF
once | TRBV29-1 | CSVCWDSDNQPQHF
NA | TRBV18 | CASSPKTGRGDNEQFF
NA | TRBV7-9 | CASSLVSGQETQYF
NA | TRBV20-1 | CSAPLETQYF
once | TRBV12-3/TRBV12-4 | CASSLGVGSPLHF
NA | TRBV5-1 | CASSSVATRQETQYF
NA | TRBV5-1 | CATRTGTGDETQYF
NA | TRBV10-3 | CAISEEHSNQPQHF
once | TRBV5-4 | CASSWGNLNTEAFF
NA | TRBV27 | CASSPGPSAEAFF
NA | TRBV7-3 | CASSAETDTQYF
NA | TRBV4-2 | CASSQDRRGETDTQYF
few | TRBV29-1 | CSVESGRGYGYTF
NA | TRBV20-1 | CSARESPSPTYEQYF
NA | TRBV5-1 | CASSFQASGTGELFF
NA | TRBV14 | CASSQIQGASTDTQYF
NA | TRBV24-1 | CATSVPGDGNTGELFF